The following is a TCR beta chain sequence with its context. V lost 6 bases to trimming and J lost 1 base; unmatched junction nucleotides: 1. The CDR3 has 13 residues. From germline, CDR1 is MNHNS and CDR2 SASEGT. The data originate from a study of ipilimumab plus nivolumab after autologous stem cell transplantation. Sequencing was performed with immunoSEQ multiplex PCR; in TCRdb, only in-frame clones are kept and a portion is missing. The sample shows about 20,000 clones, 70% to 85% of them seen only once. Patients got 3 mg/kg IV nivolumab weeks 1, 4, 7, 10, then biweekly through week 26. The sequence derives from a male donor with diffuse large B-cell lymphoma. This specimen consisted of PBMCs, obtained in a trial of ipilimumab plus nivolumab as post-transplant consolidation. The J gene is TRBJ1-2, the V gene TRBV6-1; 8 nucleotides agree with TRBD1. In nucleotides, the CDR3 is TGTGCCAGCAGCGGACAGGGTAACTATGGCTACACCTTC. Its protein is CASSGQGNYGYTF.